This TCR beta chain was recorded in a study of T cells expressing NK-cell markers. Study-wide context: Sorted CD3+CD56-NKG2C+, CD3+CD56+NKG2C+ and CD3+CD56+NKG2C- T cells supplied the TCR beta repertoires. Serological testing identified most of the eight sequenced donors as HCMV-seropositive and one as seronegative.

Each CDR3 protein gets one entry in TCRdb, which reprocessed the 5' RACE reads and gives no DNA. Here the sample table reports 140,000 to 150,000 distinct CDR3 sequences. The germline CDR1 and CDR2 sequences are MNHEY and SMNVEV (reference sequence). The CDR3 spans 15 residues. Material: blood T cells: a sorted CD56 or NKG2C T cell subset, CD4+ or CD8+ T cells, or bulk PBMC T cells (not recorded which). This clonotype was sampled from a man younger than 35 in good health. The chain links TRBV27 to TRBJ2-5; TCRdb names TRBD1, which stays unverified in the absence of DNA. This CDR3 is CASSPDQGFQETQYF.